This entry lists 32 T cell receptor beta chains sequenced from one sample in a study of beta chain features in type 1 diabetes. Study-wide points: A moderate, significant TCRB CDR3 shortening appeared in type 1 diabetes across four CD4+ subsets.

These receptors have no identified antigens. Expressed TCRB transcripts were sequenced, since all the RNA that had been isolated was reverse transcribed. Assay used: immunoSEQ multiplex PCR; TCRdb lists only in-frame clones, some missing. The sample records about 740,000 clones, around an eighth being singletons. The sequenced material came from naive CD4+ T cells from blood. These TCRs come from a man younger than 35 with type 1 diabetes.

This clone was found a few times. The chain employs TRBV18 and TRBJ2-7; 8 nucleotides match TRBD1. The J segment lost 0 bases and the V segment lost 7 bases, leaving 5 bases of the junction unmatched. The CDR3 extends over 14 amino acids. Germline V gene sequence: CDR1 KGHSH, CDR2 LQKENI. The CDR3 sequence: CASFRTGSSYEQYF. In DNA, the CDR3 is TGTGCCAGCTTCAGGACAGGGAGCTCCTACGAGCAGTACTTC.

Remarks on this clone: One end of the junction is discordant with germline, which a read error may explain. The chain links TRBV30 to TRBJ2-1; possible D gene TRBD1, 5 bases. This CDR3 has 16 amino acids. Germline assignment: CDR1 GTSNPN and CDR2 SVGIG (reference sequence). CDR3 residues: CAWSPSGRDSRDERFF. CDR3 DNA: TGTGCCTGGAGTCCGTCGGGCAGGGATTCTAGGGATGAGCGGTTCTTC.

This clone was observed a few times. The gene calls are TRBV5-4 and TRBJ2-3, with 11 bases lining up with TRBD2. The CDR3 has 17 residues. Germline loops: CDR1 SGHNT, CDR2 YYREEE (reference sequence). J was trimmed by 2 bases and V by 4 bases; bases with no gene match: 9. The CDR3 protein is CASSPPLAGGSTDTQYF. In nucleotides, the CDR3 is TGTGCCAGCAGCCCGCCCCTAGCGGGGGGTTCCACAGATACGCAGTATTTT.

The rearrangement uses TRBV6-6 and TRBJ2-7; TRBD1 or TRBD2 may be the D gene (7 bases each). Germline V CDR1 and CDR2: MNHNY, SVGAGI (reference sequence). CDR3 length equals 16 residues. The V end lost 7 bases, the J end lost 3 bases, and 22 bases lay between the germline ends. The CDR3 is CASTQFQGEGGYEQYF. The CDR3 coding sequence is TGTGCCAGCACCCAATTTCAGGGGGAGGGAGGCTACGAGCAGTACTTC.

This chain connects TRBV5-1 to TRBJ2-4; no clear D gene. Trimming removed 1 base from V and 8 bases from J, with 10 bases in between. The CDR3 totals 13 residues. CDR1 and CDR2 (germline): SGHRS, YFSETQ. The CDR3 region has the DNA TGCGCCAGCAGCTTGCCTGAGAAGGACATTCAGTACTTC. Translated, it gives CASSLPEKDIQYF.

This clone was counted between two and nine times. The gene calls are TRBV15 and TRBJ1-2; possibly TRBD1 for D (5 bases). CDR3 length: 15 amino acids. V was pared by 0 bases and J by 3 bases, with 11 bases between. CDR1 LNHNV and CDR2 YYDKDF come from the germline V gene (reference sequence). The CDR3 reads CATSRDRGGYYGYTF. The CDR3 nucleotides are TGTGCCACCAGCAGAGATCGTGGGGGATACTATGGCTACACCTTC.

This rearrangement joins TRBV6-5 to TRBJ1-6, with a weak D call TRBD1 (5 bases). V dropped 4 bases and J dropped 8 bases, with 12 bases sitting between them. This CDR3 has 14 residues. Germline V CDR1 and CDR2: MNHEY, SVGAGI. CDR3 amino acids: CASSSQGGHSPLHF. The CDR3 DNA is TGTGCCAGCAGTTCCCAGGGAGGTCATTCACCCCTCCACTTT.

This chain connects TRBV5-4 to TRBJ2-2; possible D gene TRBD2, 7 bases. The CDR3 has 16 amino acids. V lost 4 bases and J lost 6, with 19 bases in between. Germline loops: CDR1 SGHNT, CDR2 YYREEE (reference sequence). The CDR3 DNA is TGTGCCAGCAGCCCTCCGGGCGGGGGCAGGGCCGGGGAGCTGTTTTTT. Protein: CASSPPGGGRAGELFF.

This clone was counted only a few times. This chain uses TRBV5-1 with TRBJ2-5; D is perhaps TRBD1 or TRBD2 (6 bases each). Germline-derived CDR1 and CDR2 are SGHRS and YFSETQ. The V and J ends lost 6 bases and 0 bases respectively, with 9 bases between them. The CDR3 is made up of 13 amino acids. The CDR3 spells CASTGDNQETQYF. As DNA, the CDR3 is TGCGCCAGCACGGGGGACAACCAAGAGACCCAGTACTTC.

This clone was counted a few times. The CDR3 DNA reads as TGTGCCAGCTCTTGGGGGAGGGGTGATTCACCCCTCCACTTT. Its translation is CASSWGRGDSPLHF. The genes are TRBV18 and TRBJ1-6, with a possible D match to TRBD1 (5 bases). The CDR3 is made up of 14 amino acids. The V and J ends lost 6 bases and 8 bases respectively, with 14 bases between them. CDR1 and CDR2 (germline): KGHSH, LQKENI.

This clone was found a few times. The chain couples TRBV14 to TRBJ1-1; no firm D call. Germline CDR1 and CDR2: SGHDN and FVKESK. V was pared by 0 bases and J by 8 bases, with 13 bases between. The CDR3 consists of 14 residues. In DNA form, the CDR3 reads TGTGCCAGCAGCCAAGATGAAAAGGGCAGGGAAGCTTTCTTT. It encodes CASSQDEKGREAFF.

The chain has TRBV6-6 and TRBJ1-2, with D perhaps matching TRBD1 (6 bases). V was clipped by 4 bases and J by 1 base, with 16 bases between them. The CDR3 sequence is 16 residues long. Germline CDR1 and CDR2: MNHNY and SVGAGI (reference sequence). The CDR3 region has the DNA TGTGCCAGCAGTTCCCCTAGGGGGGGCCTTAACTATGGCTACACCTTC. It is translated as CASSSPRGGLNYGYTF.

This clone has a handful of counts. J is TRBJ2-5 and V is TRBV29-1, with 9 bases matching TRBD2. The germline V gene encodes CDR1 SQVTM and CDR2 ANQGSEA. The V gene end was trimmed by 6 bases and the J gene end by 5 bases; junction bases not matched to a gene: 10. The CDR3 consists of 14 residues. CDR3 nucleotides: TGCAGCGTATCCGGGACTAGCTGGGGGGAGACCCAGTACTTC. Translated: CSVSGTSWGETQYF.

In its sample, this clone was seen a few times. The chain has TRBV5-4 and TRBJ2-7; possibly TRBD2 for D (6 bases). The V gene's germline CDR1 is SGHNT and CDR2 YYREEE (reference sequence). This CDR3 spans 15 amino acids. Trimming pared 0 bases from V and 0 bases from J, leaving 10 bases between. DNA for the CDR3: TGTGCCAGCAGCTTGGTGAGCGGGCCCTCCTACGAGCAGTACTTC. Its protein is CASSLVSGPSYEQYF.

The genes are TRBV9 and TRBJ1-1; 7 bases map to TRBD1. J was trimmed by 5 bases and V by 4 bases; bases with no gene match: 11. Looked up from germline, CDR1 is SGDLS and CDR2 is YYNGEE. The CDR3 loop spans 15 amino acids. The CDR3: CASSPRDRSWTEAFF. The CDR3 region has the DNA TGTGCCAGCAGCCCCAGGGACAGAAGTTGGACTGAAGCTTTCTTT.

The chain joins TRBV7-9 to TRBJ2-4; no firm D call. With 1 base removed from V and 2 bases from J, the gap between germline ends came to 18 bases. The germline V gene has CDR1 SEHNR and CDR2 FQNEAQ (reference sequence). The CDR3 has 18 residues. The CDR3 spells CASSLVWAMLLSKNIQYF. DNA of the CDR3: TGTGCCAGCAGCTTAGTTTGGGCCATGCTTTTATCCAAAAACATTCAGTACTTC.

In DNA form, the CDR3 reads TGTGCCAGTAGTCCCCGCCCGACAGGAGACTATGGCTACACCTTC. It is translated as CASSPRPTGDYGYTF. The chain joins TRBV19 to TRBJ1-2, with D perhaps matching TRBD1 (6 bases). Trimming took 5 bases from V and 3 from J, leaving 16 bases between them. The CDR3 totals 15 residues. CDR1 is LNHDA and CDR2 is SQIVND in the germline V gene (reference sequence). Together with reference TRBV19 and TRBJ1-2, the CDR3 gives the full variable domain: DGGITQSPKYLFRKEGQNVTLSCEQNLNHDAMYWYRQDPGQGLRLIYYSQIVNDFQKGDIAEGYSVSREKKESFPLTVTSAQKNPTAFYLCASSPRPTGDYGYTFGSGTRLTVV.

The chain is built from TRBV10-3 and TRBJ1-2; no reliable D call. V was shortened by 2 bases and J by 2 bases, with 6 bases between the two germline ends. CDR3 size: 13 residues. Germline values: CDR1 ENHRY, CDR2 SYGVKD. For the CDR3, the DNA is TGTGCCATCAGTGAGAACGGAAACTATGGCTACACCTTC. This encodes CAISENGNYGYTF.

This clone was seen more than once but under ten times. The rearrangement links TRBV6-1 to TRBJ2-1, with 13 bases matching TRBD2. The germline CDR1 and CDR2 sequences are MNHNS and SASEGT. Trimming at V came to 7 bases and at J to 5 bases, leaving 5 bases not matched to a gene. The CDR3 contains 15 residues. The CDR3 nucleotides are TGTGCCAGCACTGGCGGACTAGCGGGGGACAATGAGCAGTTCTTC. Its protein is CASTGGLAGDNEQFF.

This clone was detected only once. The gene calls are TRBV2 and TRBJ1-1, with 8 bases aligning to TRBD1. CDR1 and CDR2 (germline): SNHLY, FYNNEI. This CDR3 contains 14 residues. Unmatched junction bases numbered 10, after V lost 5 bases and J lost 8 bases. The CDR3 nucleotides are TGTGCCAGCAGTACTCGGACAGGGACCCCCGAAGCTTTCTTT. This translates into CASSTRTGTPEAFF.

The genes are TRBV6-5 and TRBJ2-7; the D call may be TRBD1 or TRBD2 (5 bases each). V lost 2 bases to trimming and J lost 6 bases, with 14 bases between them. The CDR3 runs to 14 residues. Germline assignment: CDR1 MNHEY and CDR2 SVGAGI. CDR3 protein: CASSYGGTVGEQYF. The CDR3 nucleotides are TGTGCCAGCAGTTACGGGGGTACGGTGGGCGAGCAGTACTTC.

This clone was seen only a few times. Other DNA variants within this sample encode the same CDR3. The rearrangement links TRBV11-2 to TRBJ1-2; D gene unclear. Germline CDR1 is SGHAT and CDR2 is FQNNGV. This CDR3 has 12 amino acids. Deletions cut 0 bases from V and 4 bases from J, with 3 bases between. The CDR3 DNA is TGTGCCAGCAGCTTAGAAGGCTATGGCTACACCTTC. As protein: CASSLEGYGYTF.

This clone was seen only a few times. J is TRBJ2-6 and V is TRBV30; a weak D match, TRBD1 (5 bases). Trimming shortened V by 1 base and J by 6 bases, and 10 bases separated the two germline ends. Germline loops: CDR1 GTSNPN, CDR2 SVGIG (reference sequence). The CDR3 extends over 14 amino acids. The CDR3 reads CAWSETVEANVLTF. The DNA for the CDR3 is TGTGCCTGGAGTGAGACAGTTGAGGCCAACGTCCTGACTTTC. The full variable domain, completed using reference TRBV30 and TRBJ2-6, is SQTIHQWPATLVQPVGSPLSLECTVEGTSNPNLYWYRQAAGRGLQLLFYSVGIGQISSEVPQNLSASRPQDRQFILSSKKLLLSDSGFYLCAWSETVEANVLTFGAGSRLTVL.

This clone has only a few counts. The rearrangement joins TRBV7-6 to TRBJ2-1; 8 nucleotides line up with TRBD2. The CDR3 contains 17 residues. Germline trimming cut 1 base from V and 5 bases from J; bases unmatched to any gene: 10. The V gene's germline CDR1 is SGHVS and CDR2 FNYEAQ. CDR3 DNA sequence: TGTGCCAGCAGCTTAGGGATTGGCGGGGGGCAGAACAATGAGCAGTTCTTC. This encodes CASSLGIGGGQNNEQFF. The variable domain in full, with the rest retrieved from reference TRBV7-6 and TRBJ2-1, is GAGVSQSPRYKVTKRGQDVALRCDPISGHVSLYWYRQALGQGPEFLTYFNYEAQQDKSGLPNDRFSAERPEGSISTLTIQRTEQRDSAMYRCASSLGIGGGQNNEQFFGPGTRLTVL.

The gene calls are TRBV5-1 and TRBJ1-2; D is perhaps TRBD1 (6 bases). Per the germline V gene, CDR1 is SGHRS and CDR2 is YFSETQ. Trimming took off 3 bases at V and 2 bases at J, with 8 bases between the two ends. This CDR3 contains 13 residues. CDR3 sequence reads: CASSSGGNYGYTF. CDR3 DNA: TGCGCCAGCAGCTCTGGGGGCAACTATGGCTACACCTTC.

This clone occurred a few times. Other DNA sequences of this sample code for an identical CDR3. V usage is TRBV6-5 and J usage is TRBJ1-5, with 8 bases identical to TRBD1. There are 14 residues in the CDR3. Looked up from germline, CDR1 is MNHEY and CDR2 is SVGAGI. The V and J ends lost 5 bases and 6 bases, in that order; junction bases with no gene match: 6. The CDR3 is CASSKQGEGQPQHF. The CDR3 DNA reads TGTGCCAGCAGTAAACAGGGGGAGGGTCAGCCCCAGCATTTT.

This clone was detected a few times. The chain joins TRBV30 to TRBJ2-6; 9 bases map to TRBD1. Germline V gene sequence: CDR1 GTSNPN, CDR2 SVGIG (reference sequence). The CDR3 sequence is 16 residues long. The V gene end was trimmed by 5 bases and the J gene end by 2 bases; junction bases not matched to a gene: 7. The CDR3 nucleotides read TGTGCCTGGGGGGGACAGGGCAGCGCTGGGGCCAACGTCCTGACTTTC. Protein: CAWGGQGSAGANVLTF. Full variable domain (remainder filled in from reference TRBV30 and TRBJ2-6): SQTIHQWPATLVQPVGSPLSLECTVEGTSNPNLYWYRQAAGRGLQLLFYSVGIGQISSEVPQNLSASRPQDRQFILSSKKLLLSDSGFYLCAWGGQGSAGANVLTFGAGSRLTVL.

This clone was counted a few times. The chain links TRBV30 to TRBJ2-2, with TRBD1 matching over 9 bases. J gave up 7 bases and V 6 bases, and 12 bases lay outside the gene matches. The CDR3 totals 15 residues. Germline V gives CDR1 GTSNPN, CDR2 SVGIG (reference sequence). The CDR3 protein is CACSTRQGDHGELFF. The DNA of the CDR3 is TGTGCCTGTAGCACCAGACAGGGGGATCACGGGGAGCTGTTTTTT. Using reference TRBV30 and TRBJ2-2 for the parts outside the CDR3, the full variable domain is SQTIHQWPATLVQPVGSPLSLECTVEGTSNPNLYWYRQAAGRGLQLLFYSVGIGQISSEVPQNLSASRPQDRQFILSSKKLLLSDSGFYLCACSTRQGDHGELFFGEGSRLTVL.

This clone was seen only a few times. This chain connects TRBV30 to TRBJ2-7; TRBD2 is a possible D gene (5 bases). Germline assignment: CDR1 GTSNPN and CDR2 SVGIG (reference sequence). CDR3 size: 11 residues. The V end lost 1 base, the J end lost 7 bases, and 8 bases lay between the germline ends. CDR3 nucleotide sequence: TGTGCCTGGAGTGGGACGGGGGAGCAGTACTTC. Translated: CAWSGTGEQYF.

V is TRBV19 and J is TRBJ1-6, with D unclear. CDR1 is LNHDA and CDR2 is SQIVND in the germline V gene (reference sequence). V dropped 7 bases and J dropped 5 bases, with 9 bases sitting between them. This CDR3 is 13 amino acids long. DNA for the CDR3: TGTGCCAGTAAGCAGGTGGATAATTCACCCCTCCACTTT. This codes for CASKQVDNSPLHF.

This rearrangement joins TRBV27 to TRBJ1-5; D gene unclear. CDR3 length: 17 amino acids. Per germline, CDR1 MNHEY and CDR2 SMNVEV (reference sequence). Trimming stripped 0 bases from V and 3 bases from J, with 15 bases between. The CDR3 region is CASSLSREDSYNQPQHF. The CDR3, as DNA: TGTGCCAGCAGTTTATCGCGAGAAGACTCATACAATCAGCCCCAGCATTTT.

This clone was observed a handful of times. This chain uses TRBV18 with TRBJ2-7; 8 nucleotides line up with TRBD2. The CDR3 has 16 amino acids. In germline, CDR1 is KGHSH, CDR2 LQKENI. Trimming removed 3 bases from V and 1 base from J; junction bases left unmatched: 8. CDR3 DNA: TGTGCCAGCTCACCCTTAACGGGGGGGTCGTCCTACGAGCAGTACTTC. Protein sequence: CASSPLTGGSSYEQYF.